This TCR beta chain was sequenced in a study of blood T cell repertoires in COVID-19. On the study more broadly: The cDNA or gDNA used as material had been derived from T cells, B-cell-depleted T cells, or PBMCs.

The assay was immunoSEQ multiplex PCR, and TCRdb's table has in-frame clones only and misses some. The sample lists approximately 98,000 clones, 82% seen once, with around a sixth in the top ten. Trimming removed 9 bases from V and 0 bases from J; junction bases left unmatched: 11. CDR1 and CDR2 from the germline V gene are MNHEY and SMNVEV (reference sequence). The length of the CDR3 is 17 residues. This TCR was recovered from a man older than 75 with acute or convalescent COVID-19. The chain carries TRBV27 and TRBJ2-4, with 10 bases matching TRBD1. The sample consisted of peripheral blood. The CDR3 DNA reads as TGTGCCAGTAGTCCCGGGACAGGGGCTCTAGCCAAAAACATTCAGTACTTC. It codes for CASSPGTGALAKNIQYF.